This entry lists 24 T cell receptor beta chains sequenced from one sample in a study of cytomegalovirus exposure and HLA in healthy donors (dated by TCRdb to about 2017). Libraries were constructed by the immunoSEQ multiplex PCR assay. Not all clones reach the TCRdb copy of this immuneACCESS table, which keeps in-frame sequences only. Checked studies attribute under half of the gap to unresolved V genes and leave the rest unexplained. This sample holds about 190,000 clones; roughly 84% were observed only once. Clones ranked in the top ten supply less than 9% of the sample. Source material: PBMCs. These receptors were collected from a man between 18 and 35 years old in good health and CMV-seropositive.

The V call is TRBV6-5, the J call TRBJ2-4; TRBD2 matches 8 bases. Looked up from germline, CDR1 is MNHEY and CDR2 is SVGAGI. Trimming at V came to 4 bases and at J to 7 bases, leaving 9 bases not matched to a gene. There are 15 residues in the CDR3. The CDR3 DNA follows: TGTGCCAGCAGTTCCGGCGCGGGACTAGGGAACATTCAGTACTTC. Its protein is CASSSGAGLGNIQYF.

The chain links TRBV29-1 to TRBJ2-2; 14 positions agree with TRBD2. The germline CDR1 and CDR2 sequences are SQVTM and ANQGSEA. The CDR3 is 15 residues long. V trimming: 6 bases; J trimming: 5 bases; junction bases outside the gene matches: 5. The CDR3 region is CSVRGLAGGTGELFF. CDR3 nucleotides: TGCAGCGTACGCGGACTAGCGGGAGGTACCGGGGAGCTGTTTTTT.

The genes are TRBV28 and TRBJ2-5; 7 positions agree with TRBD1. The ends lost 7 bases at V and 5 bases at J; junction bases unmatched: 4. Germline lookup yields CDR1 MDHEN and CDR2 SYDVKM. CDR3 length: 12 amino acids. CDR3 amino acids: CASNQGEETQYF. CDR3 DNA: TGTGCCAGCAACCAGGGGGAGGAGACCCAGTACTTC.

J is TRBJ2-2 and V is TRBV5-6; 7 bases are shared with TRBD2. The germline V gene encodes CDR1 SGHDT and CDR2 YYEEEE. The CDR3 runs 15 residues. The junction had 4 bases not matched to a gene; V was cut back by 2 bases and J by 3 bases. This CDR3 is CASSLVAGDTGELFF. The CDR3 nucleotides read TGTGCCAGCAGCTTAGTAGCGGGTGACACCGGGGAGCTGTTTTTT.

The chain uses TRBV29-1 and TRBJ1-3, with 7 bases identical to TRBD1. J gave up 0 bases and V 3 bases, and 2 bases lay outside the gene matches. The CDR3 runs 14 residues. Germline V lookup: CDR1 SQVTM, CDR2 ANQGSEA. DNA of the CDR3: TGCAGCGTTGATGGGACAGACTCTGGAAACACCATATATTTT. It is translated as CSVDGTDSGNTIYF. Variable domain in full (rest from reference TRBV29-1 and TRBJ1-3): SAVISQKPSRDICQRGTSLTIQCQVDSQVTMMFWYRQQPGQSLTLIATANQGSEATYESGFVIDKFPISRPNLTFSTLTVSNMSPEDSSIYLCSVDGTDSGNTIYFGEGSWLTVV.

The V gene is TRBV19, the J gene TRBJ2-2; weak D call: TRBD2 (7 bases). The germline V and J ends were trimmed by 3 bases and 7 bases, with 12 bases remaining between them. The germline gives CDR1 LNHDA, CDR2 SQIVND (reference sequence). CDR3 length: 14 residues. CDR3: CASSMGGPVGELFF. CDR3 coding DNA: TGTGCCAGTAGTATGGGGGGGCCAGTCGGGGAGCTGTTTTTT.

The rearrangement uses TRBV11-2 and TRBJ2-7; D is undetermined. V lost 0 bases, J lost 0 bases, and 6 bases lay in between. Germline CDR1 is SGHAT and CDR2 is FQNNGV. The CDR3 totals 14 residues. In DNA form, the CDR3 reads TGTGCCAGCAGCTTAGAGGGCAGCTCCTACGAGCAGTACTTC. It is translated as CASSLEGSSYEQYF.

This chain joins TRBV6-5 and TRBJ1-2; 7 positions match TRBD1. V dropped 3 bases and J dropped 10; count of bases not matched to a gene: 14. The CDR3 is 15 amino acids. Germline-derived CDR1 and CDR2 are MNHEY and SVGAGI. The CDR3 loop reads CASSYSEDRWSLYTF. Written as DNA, the CDR3 is TGTGCCAGCAGTTATTCTGAGGACAGGTGGAGCCTCTACACCTTC.

This chain uses TRBV4-3 with TRBJ2-1; D is undetermined. This CDR3 contains 13 residues. Trimming pared 0 bases from V and 7 bases from J, leaving 7 bases between. The germline gives CDR1 LGHNA, CDR2 YSLEER. CDR3 bases: TGCGCCAGCAGCCAAGAGTGGGCGAATGAGCAGTTCTTC. Protein sequence: CASSQEWANEQFF.

The V call is TRBV30, the J call TRBJ1-5; the D is unclear. This CDR3 spans 13 amino acids. V dropped 3 bases and J dropped 2 bases, with 8 bases sitting between them. Looked up from germline, CDR1 is GTSNPN and CDR2 is SVGIG (reference sequence). For the CDR3, the DNA is TGTGCCTGGAGGGCGGTTGGCAATCAGCCCCAGCATTTT. This gives the protein CAWRAVGNQPQHF. The full variable domain, rest sourced from reference TRBV30 and TRBJ1-5, is SQTIHQWPATLVQPVGSPLSLECTVEGTSNPNLYWYRQAAGRGLQLLFYSVGIGQISSEVPQNLSASRPQDRQFILSSKKLLLSDSGFYLCAWRAVGNQPQHFGDGTRLSIL.

V is TRBV30 and J is TRBJ1-2; TRBD1 matches 10 bases. There are 12 residues in the CDR3. J lost 8 bases, V lost 5 bases, and 5 bases had no gene match. Germline loops: CDR1 GTSNPN, CDR2 SVGIG (reference sequence). CDR3 DNA: TGTGCCTGGGGACAGGGGGAGGGGGGCTACACCTTC. This translates into CAWGQGEGGYTF.

This clone was detected only a few times. The chain joins TRBV7-2 to TRBJ2-1; 7 bases align to TRBD1. With 1 base clipped from V and 3 bases from J, the junction kept 3 bases outside the gene matches. Germline CDR1 SGHTA, CDR2 FQGNSA. This CDR3 comprises 15 residues. The DNA of the CDR3 is TGTGCCAGCAGCTTAGAGGGACAGTACTACAATGAGCAGTTCTTC. This encodes CASSLEGQYYNEQFF.

This chain joins TRBV7-2 and TRBJ1-1; D remains unclear. Germline V lookup: CDR1 SGHTA, CDR2 FQGNSA. The V end was cut by 2 bases, the J end by 4 bases, with 14 bases between. The CDR3 length is 15 residues. CDR3 bases: TGTGCCAGCAGCTTATTCCCTTCGGGTGGCACTGAAGCTTTCTTT. Translating gives CASSLFPSGGTEAFF. The full variable domain, in which reference TRBV7-2 and TRBJ1-1 provide the parts outside the CDR3, is GAGVSQSPSNKVTEKGKDVELRCDPISGHTALYWYRQSLGQGLEFLIYFQGNSAPDKSGLPSDRFSAERTGGSVSTLTIQRTQQEDSAVYLCASSLFPSGGTEAFFGQGTRLTVV.

The chain employs TRBV5-1 and TRBJ2-5, with D possibly matching TRBD2 (6 bases). CDR1 is SGHRS, CDR2 YFSETQ, per germline. V lost 1 base, J lost 3 bases, and 13 bases lay in between. This CDR3 is 15 amino acids long. The CDR3: CASSLLRREEETQYF. The DNA for the CDR3 is TGCGCCAGCAGCTTGCTTCGGCGGGAAGAAGAGACCCAGTACTTC.

This clone has just one count. The J gene is TRBJ2-3, the V gene TRBV7-3, with 8 bases aligning to TRBD2. CDR3 size: 16 residues. Germline V lookup: CDR1 SGHTA, CDR2 FQGTGA. With 5 bases clipped from V and 1 base from J, the junction kept 8 bases outside the gene matches. CDR3 nucleotide sequence: TGTGCCAGCAGCCCTTTCAGCGGGAGTGGCACAGATACGCAGTATTTT. As protein: CASSPFSGSGTDTQYF.

The chain links TRBV30 to TRBJ2-1; D is uncertain. CDR3 length: 13 residues. Germline-derived CDR1 and CDR2 are GTSNPN and SVGIG (reference sequence). V lost 2 bases to trimming and J lost 2 bases, with 7 bases between them. CDR3 in DNA: TGTGCCTGGAGTACGAGTACCTACAATGAGCAGTTCTTC. Amino acids: CAWSTSTYNEQFF.

V usage is TRBV7-2 and J usage is TRBJ2-3, with a possible D match to TRBD1 (5 bases). Trimming took off 1 base at V and 2 bases at J, with 10 bases between the two ends. This CDR3 is built from 15 residues. CDR1 is SGHTA and CDR2 is FQGNSA in the germline V gene. DNA for the CDR3: TGTGCCAGCAGCTTAGATTTGACAGCCACAGATACGCAGTATTTT. This gives the protein CASSLDLTATDTQYF.

This chain connects TRBV4-3 to TRBJ2-1; 7 positions match TRBD2. V gave up 1 base and J gave up 4 bases; unmatched junction bases: 4. Germline V gene lookup returns CDR1 LGHNA and CDR2 YSLEER. The CDR3 is 15 amino acids. CDR3 protein: CASSQGRESYNEQFF. The CDR3 nucleotides read TGCGCCAGCAGCCAAGGGCGGGAGTCGTACAATGAGCAGTTCTTC.

The chain couples TRBV19 to TRBJ1-5, with a tentative D call TRBD1 (6 bases). Germline CDR1 and CDR2: LNHDA and SQIVND (reference sequence). The V end lost 9 bases, the J end lost 6 bases, and 15 bases lay between the germline ends. The CDR3 totals 13 residues. CDR3 protein: CASKGGGSQPQHF. The CDR3 DNA is TGTGCCAGCAAGGGGGGGGGCAGTCAGCCCCAGCATTTT.

The rearrangement joins TRBV30 to TRBJ2-3, with 10 nucleotides matching TRBD2. This CDR3 region has 14 residues. V gave up 5 bases and J gave up 0 bases; unmatched junction bases: 2. Germline values: CDR1 GTSNPN, CDR2 SVGIG (reference sequence). The CDR3 coding sequence is TGTGCCTGGGGACTAGCGGTAAGCACAGATACGCAGTATTTT. Protein product: CAWGLAVSTDTQYF.

The J gene is TRBJ2-3, the V gene TRBV27; 10 positions match TRBD2. Germline loops: CDR1 MNHEY, CDR2 SMNVEV (reference sequence). This CDR3 is 15 amino acids long. The J segment lost 4 bases and the V segment lost 6 bases, leaving 7 bases of the junction unmatched. The CDR3 is CASSQERGGADTQYF. CDR3 coding DNA: TGTGCCAGCAGCCAGGAGCGGGGGGGCGCAGATACGCAGTATTTT.

The rearrangement uses TRBV7-2 and TRBJ2-7; the match to TRBD2 covers 14 bases. Germline CDR1 and CDR2: SGHTA and FQGNSA. CDR3 size: 15 residues. Germline trimming cut 1 base from V and 9 bases from J; bases unmatched to any gene: 5. CDR3: CASSLGGTSGGAQYF. The CDR3 DNA is TGTGCCAGCAGCTTAGGCGGGACTAGCGGGGGCGCGCAGTACTTC. The variable domain in full, completed from reference TRBV7-2 and TRBJ2-7, reads GAGVSQSPSNKVTEKGKDVELRCDPISGHTALYWYRQSLGQGLEFLIYFQGNSAPDKSGLPSDRFSAERTGGSVSTLTIQRTQQEDSAVYLCASSLGGTSGGAQYFGPGTRLTVT.

The gene calls are TRBV29-1 and TRBJ2-4; D perhaps matches TRBD1 (5 bases). This CDR3 is 13 amino acids long. Germline CDR1 SQVTM, CDR2 ANQGSEA. Trimming shortened V by 6 bases and J by 5 bases, and 14 bases separated the two germline ends. CDR3: CSVKGARENIQYF. The DNA for the CDR3 is TGCAGCGTCAAAGGGGCTAGGGAAAACATTCAGTACTTC.

V is TRBV18 and J is TRBJ2-1; D remains ambiguous. Germline V CDR1 and CDR2: KGHSH, LQKENI. The length of the CDR3 is 15 residues. The V end lost 1 base, the J end lost 1 base, and 8 bases lay between the germline ends. CDR3: CASSPRESSYNEQFF. CDR3 DNA: TGTGCCAGCTCACCACGCGAGTCTTCCTACAATGAGCAGTTCTTC. Based on the CDR3 plus reference TRBV18 and TRBJ2-1, the full variable domain is NAGVMQNPRHLVRRRGQEARLRCSPMKGHSHVYWYRQLPEEGLKFMVYLQKENIIDESGMPKERFSAEFPKEGPSILRIQQVVRGDSAAYFCASSPRESSYNEQFFGPGTRLTVL.